The 4 T cell receptor beta chains given below trace back to one sample, sequenced in a study of blood T cell repertoires in COVID-19. Data came from immunoSEQ multiplex PCR; TCRdb stores just in-frame clones and leaves some out. Of roughly 100,000 clones in the sample, about 89% were seen once. The sample consisted of peripheral blood. The receptors shown here come from a woman aged 60-70 years with acute or convalescent COVID-19.

As regards this clone: Other DNA sequences from this sample encode an identical CDR3 as well. The chain uses TRBV5-1 and TRBJ1-1; TRBD1 matches 7 bases. Trimming at V came to 2 bases and at J to 1 base, leaving 2 bases not matched to a gene. The germline CDR1 and CDR2 sequences are SGHRS and YFSETQ. CDR3 length: 14 amino acids. CDR3: CASSFGTANTEAFF. CDR3 DNA sequence: TGCGCCAGCAGCTTCGGGACAGCGAACACTGAAGCTTTCTTT.

The V call is TRBV9, the J call TRBJ1-1; a possible D gene is TRBD1 (6 bases). The CDR3 consists of 15 residues. The germline V gene encodes CDR1 SGDLS and CDR2 YYNGEE. Trimming took 4 bases from V and 5 from J, leaving 18 bases between them. CDR3 sequence: CASSRIQGSSTEAFF. The CDR3 DNA is TGTGCCAGCAGCCGGATACAGGGAAGTAGTACTGAAGCTTTCTTT.

This chain joins TRBV6-6 and TRBJ1-5, with D maybe TRBD1 (6 bases). V lost 2 bases and J lost 5, with 16 bases in between. Germline V CDR1 and CDR2: MNHNY, SVGAGI (reference sequence). The CDR3 loop spans 16 amino acids. This CDR3 reads CASSYGQGRLDQPQHF. The CDR3 nucleotides read TGTGCCAGCAGTTACGGCCAGGGGCGATTAGATCAGCCCCAGCATTTT.

The J gene is TRBJ2-7, the V gene TRBV10-3; perhaps TRBD2 as D (6 bases). With 3 bases removed from V and 5 bases from J, the gap between germline ends came to 11 bases. Germline lookup yields CDR1 ENHRY and CDR2 SYGVKD. CDR3 length: 13 residues. CDR3 bases: TGTGCCATCAGTGAAGCGGGTGACCACGAGCAGTACGTC. Amino acid sequence: CAISEAGDHEQYV.